The entry that follows covers one T cell receptor beta chain sequence. Trimming left V 6 bases short and J 4 bases short, with 15 bases between. The germline CDR1 and CDR2 sequences are MDHEN and SYDVKM. The CDR3 is 14 residues long. The data stem from a study of cytomegalovirus exposure and HLA in healthy donors. The PCR used 60 Vbeta and 13 Jbeta primers. Profiled with immunoSEQ multiplex PCR; TCRdb holds only in-frame clones, not every one. The table includes some 150,000 clones, 85% detected once. The receptor comes from a woman aged 18-29 years in good health and CMV-seronegative. What was sequenced was PBMCs. This chain connects TRBV28 to TRBJ2-5; unclear D gene. CDR3 residues: CASSSVDQRETQYF. The DNA of the CDR3 is TGTGCCAGCAGCTCGGTGGATCAGCGAGAGACCCAGTACTTC.